This T cell receptor (beta chain) emerged from a study of blood T cell repertoires in COVID-19 (dated by TCRdb to the early 2020s). With respect to the entire study: Collaborator samples came from the United States, Italy and Spain and covered acute and convalescent phases of COVID-19. Deeply sampled blood TCRbeta repertoires from subjects exposed to, actively infected with, or recovered from COVID-19 were included in the dataset. Sample metadata almost always included a de-identified subject ID, COVID-19 status, age in years and sex. The repertoires were released in a freely available public database intended as a resource for research on the immune response to SARS-CoV-2. The samples were drawn from two sources: the first 160 participants of the ongoing ImmuneRACE study, and fewer than 1,500 subjects contributed by 6 global collaborators. The material from the prospective study consisted of cDNA or gDNA derived from T cells, B-cell-depleted T cells, or PBMCs. Where HLA class I and class II types were available, the types were taken from metadata supplied by the sample provider, not from assay-based typing.

Comment on this clone: There is no known antigen for this receptor. The input lacks base qualities; no much larger clone sits a single base away.

Each collaborating institution followed its own protocols to collect whole blood in K2EDTA tubes. For TCRbeta analysis, collaborators shipped samples as frozen whole blood, isolated PBMCs, or DNA extracted from either of those sample types. The immunoSEQ Assay, a bias-controlled multiplex PCR, was used to amplify TCRbeta CDR3 regions from genomic DNA. In the original analysis: Nucleated cell counts per sample were estimated from amplification of reference gene primers within the assay. To quantify the absolute abundance of each unique TCRbeta CDR3 rearrangement, sequence reads were collapsed and filtered. Productive Simpson clonality was computed per sample as the square root of Simpson's diversity index over productive rearrangements. TCRdb's version of the immuneACCESS table is confined to in-frame rearrangements and falls short of the full clone set. An unresolved V gene accounts for under half of the shortfall where checked; the remainder is of unknown origin. Clone size and V and J calls were adopted from that table, with D and trimming inferred from the DNA. The sample table shows approximately 210,000 clones, and 88% are seen once. The biggest ten clones account for more than 1.4% of the sample.

On the study overall, not on this receptor specifically: How much clinical and demographic metadata was included differed by source and by participant, and the metadata was provided uncurated.

The sequenced sample consisted of peripheral blood. This clonotype originated in a man aged 18 to 30 with active or convalescent COVID-19.

The nucleotide sequence is TGTGCCAGCAGTATCAATAGCGGCACCGGGGAGCTGTTTTTT. The encoded protein is CASSINSGTGELFF. The V and J segments used are TRBV6-5 and TRBJ2-2; possibly the D gene is TRBD2, per 6 matching bases. The germline V gene specifies MNHEY as CDR1 and SVGAGI as CDR2. At the junction V is shortened by 5 bases and J by 4 bases, with 11 bases in between. Including the terminal cysteine and phenylalanine, the CDR3 comprises 14 residues. Only the CDR3 DNA stays, 42 bases, in frame from base 1.